This is a list of T cell receptor beta chains from one sample in a study of T cell responses to AZD1222 COVID-19 vaccine. TCRdb's table, derived via immunoSEQ multiplex PCR, lists solely in-frame clones and lacks some. The data show about 130,000 clones, 90% seen once. The specimen was peripheral blood, collected on day 0 of MenACWY control vaccination. The receptors come from an adult in good health. CDR3s include the opening cysteine and the closing phenylalanine or tryptophan. Fields, in order: D gene, J gene, V gene, clone size, CDR3 DNA, CDR3 protein. The D gene is left open where the match is weak. Clone size, where shown, is once, few, many, or a class for clones that have expanded.

>TRBD1|TRBJ1-2|TRBV5-4|-
TGTGCCAGCAGCTTAGACCGGGACAGGGGGTATGGCTACACCTTC
CASSLDRDRGYGYTF
>-|TRBJ2-1|TRBV6-5|-
TGTGCCAGCAGTTACTCTGGCTTTAATGAGCAGTTCTTC
CASSYSGFNEQFF
>TRBD1|TRBJ1-5|TRBV4-1|-
TGCGCCAGCAGCCAAGGTCTACAGGGGGCGGGTCAGCCCCAGCATTTT
CASSQGLQGAGQPQHF
>-|TRBJ2-3|TRBV3-1/TRBV3-2|-
TGTGCCAGCAGCCAAGATCTCCTCAGGACAGATACGCAGTATTTT
CASSQDLLRTDTQYF
>TRBD2|TRBJ2-5|TRBV11-2|-
TGTGCCAGCAGCTTCGGACTAGCGGGAGATAGGGAGACCCAGTACTTC
CASSFGLAGDRETQYF
>-|TRBJ2-7|TRBV9|-
TGTGCCAGCAGCCCGAGAACCGGGACTCTGAACTACGAGCAGTACTTC
CASSPRTGTLNYEQYF
>TRBD2|TRBJ2-1|TRBV28|-
TGTGCCAGCAGAGGAAGCGGGATTAGCTACAATGAGCAGTTCTTC
CASRGSGISYNEQFF
>-|TRBJ2-7|TRBV5-4|-
TGTGCCAGCAGCTTGTGGCTTCAGGACCCCTACGAGCAGTACTTC
CASSLWLQDPYEQYF
>TRBD1|TRBJ1-1|TRBV18|-
TGTGCCAGCTCACCACCCCAGGGGGCCAGGTACGACACTGAAGCTTTCTTT
CASSPPQGARYDTEAFF
>TRBD1|TRBJ1-6|TRBV19|-
TGTGCCAGTAGTATAGATGGGACAGGGGCGTATAATTCACCCCTCCACTTT
CASSIDGTGAYNSPLHF
>-|TRBJ1-2|TRBV4-3|-
TGCGCCAGCAGCCAAGGGACTTTGGTGGATATTAATGTTTATGGCTACACCTTC
CASSQGTLVDINVYGYTF
>-|TRBJ1-4|TRBV3-1/TRBV3-2|-
TGTGCCAGCGTAGGGAGGGGTGCAACTAATGAAAAACTGTTTTTT
CASVGRGATNEKLFF
>-|TRBJ1-3|TRBV9|-
TGTGCCAGCAGCGTCAACAGTCTCTCTGGAAACACCATATATTTT
CASSVNSLSGNTIYF
>-|TRBJ1-5|TRBV12-3/TRBV12-4|few
TGTGCCAGCAGTCCCGGGTGGAATCAGCCCCAGCATTTT
CASSPGWNQPQHF
>-|TRBJ1-2|TRBV7-9|-
TGTGCCAGCAGCCCCCCCCTGATGTCTAGCTATGGCTACACCTTC
CASSPPLMSSYGYTF
>TRBD1|TRBJ1-1|TRBV2|-
TGTGCCAGCAAATCTCAGGGGGCAGTCACTGAAGCTTTCTTT
CASKSQGAVTEAFF
>TRBD2|TRBJ2-5|TRBV4-1|-
TGCGCCAGCAGCCAGGGACTAGCGGAAGAGACCCAGTACTTC
CASSQGLAEETQYF
>-|TRBJ1-2|TRBV2|-
TGTGCCAGCAGTGAGCGGGACGAACCATTCCCTCCCACCTTC
CASSERDEPFPPTF
>TRBD1|TRBJ2-1|TRBV2|-
TGTGCCAGCAGTGATTTTTCAGGGGGAGAACCCGATTCGAATGAGCAGTTCTTC
CASSDFSGGEPDSNEQFF
>-|TRBJ2-4|TRBV11-2|-
TGTGCCAGCAGCATGGACAGTGACATTCAGTACTTC
CASSMDSDIQYF
>TRBD1|TRBJ1-1|TRBV7-9|-
TGTGCCAGCAGCTCCTGGGACAGGGGGACGAACACTGAAGCTTTCTTT
CASSSWDRGTNTEAFF
>-|TRBJ1-5|TRBV6-2/TRBV6-3|-
TGTGCCAGCAGTTACGCCAGGGCCCATCCTAATCAGCCCCAGCATTTT
CASSYARAHPNQPQHF
>-|TRBJ1-6|TRBV5-4|-
TGTGCCAGCAGCTCACAGGGCATCAGTTCACCCCTCCACTTT
CASSSQGISSPLHF
>-|TRBJ1-2|TRBV11-2|-
TGTGCCAGCAGCTTAGATGTGACCGGGCGCTATGGCTACACCTTC
CASSLDVTGRYGYTF
>-|TRBJ1-4|TRBV11-2|-
TGTGCCAGCAGCTTAGGACAGGCGGGTGAAAAACTGTTTTTT
CASSLGQAGEKLFF
>-|TRBJ1-1|TRBV28|-
TGTGCCAGCAGTTTTATGATGATGTCTGAAGCTTTCTTT
CASSFMMMSEAFF
>-|TRBJ1-4|TRBV4-1|-
TGCGCCAGCAGCCAAGATCAAACGGCAACTAATGAAAAACTGTTTTTT
CASSQDQTATNEKLFF
>-|TRBJ2-1|TRBV3-1/TRBV3-2|-
TGTGCCAGCAGCCGTACTACCTACAATGAGCAGTTCTTC
CASSRTTYNEQFF
>-|TRBJ1-2|TRBV19|-
TGTGCCAGTAGTATAGTATCAGGGAATGGCTATGGCTACACCTTC
CASSIVSGNGYGYTF
>-|TRBJ2-1|TRBV14|-
TGTGCCAGCAGCCAAGAACCCTTAGCTGAGCAGTTCTTC
CASSQEPLAEQFF
>TRBD2|TRBJ2-3|TRBV4-1|-
TGCGCCAGCAGCCAAGGGGGGGCCTTAGCGGGAGGAAGCACAGATACGCAGTATTTT
CASSQGGALAGGSTDTQYF
>-|TRBJ2-1|TRBV20-1|-
TGCAGTGCTAGTTGGGGGCGTGATGAGCAGTTCTTC
CSASWGRDEQFF
>TRBD1|TRBJ2-1|TRBV11-2|-
TGTGCCAGCAGTCACCTTAAAGGGACAGAATACAATGAGCAGTTCTTC
CASSHLKGTEYNEQFF
>-|TRBJ1-6|TRBV23-1|-
TGCGCCAGCAGCCGGTCGGGGGAACAGGGTTACCCGTATAATTCACCCCTCCACTTT
CASSRSGEQGYPYNSPLHF
>-|TRBJ2-7|TRBV5-1|-
TGCGCCAGCAGCTTGGGACAGTCGTTCTACGAGCAGTACTTC
CASSLGQSFYEQYF
>-|TRBJ2-5|TRBV5-5|-
TGTGCCAGCAGCTTGGGGCCCTACCGGAGCGAGACCCAGTACTTC
CASSLGPYRSETQYF
>TRBD2|TRBJ2-1|TRBV5-1|-
TGCGCCAGCAGCCTGGGACTAGCGGCTAGCTCCTACAATGAGCAGTTCTTC
CASSLGLAASSYNEQFF
>-|TRBJ1-4|TRBV5-3|-
TGTGCCAGAAGTCAACGGCGTTGTGATGAAAAACTGTTTTTT
CARSQRRCDEKLFF
>TRBD2|TRBJ2-4|TRBV28|-
TGTGCCAGCAGTTTCCTAGCGGGGGAAAACATTCAGTACTTC
CASSFLAGENIQYF
>TRBD1|TRBJ2-1|TRBV6-4|-
TGTGCCAGCAGCCCCGGACAGGGGGGTTACAATGAGCAGTTCTTC
CASSPGQGGYNEQFF
>-|TRBJ1-1|TRBV28|once
TGTGCCAGCAGTCCAGGACTGAACATGAACACTGAAGCTTTCTTT
CASSPGLNMNTEAFF
>-|TRBJ2-7|TRBV18|-
TGTGCCAGCTCACCACCCTCGGCCGCCGGGGAGCAGTACTTC
CASSPPSAAGEQYF
>TRBD2|TRBJ2-5|TRBV14|-
TGTGCCAGCAGCCAAGACGGGAGGGGGATTCAAGAGACCCAGTACTTC
CASSQDGRGIQETQYF
>-|TRBJ1-2|TRBV24-1|-
TGTGCCACCAGTGATATGGAAGTTGGCTACACCTTC
CATSDMEVGYTF
>-|TRBJ2-3|TRBV14|-
TGTGCCAGCAGCCAACACAGGGCGAGCACAGATACGCAGTATTTT
CASSQHRASTDTQYF
>TRBD1|TRBJ1-6|TRBV30|-
TGTGCCTGGAGTCGGGACAGGACGAGCTCCTATAATTCACCCCTCCACTTT
CAWSRDRTSSYNSPLHF
>TRBD1|TRBJ1-2|TRBV18|-
TGTGCCAGCTCACCAACGCAATCCGGGACAGGGAGAGATGGCTACACCTTC
CASSPTQSGTGRDGYTF
>TRBD1|TRBJ1-1|TRBV18|once
TGTGCCAGCTCACTGGGACAGGGGGTTACTGAAGCTTTCTTT
CASSLGQGVTEAFF
>TRBD1|TRBJ1-4|TRBV6-1|-
TGTGCCAGCAGTGAAGCGGCAGGGGGATACGCAACTAATGAAAAACTGTTTTTT
CASSEAAGGYATNEKLFF
>-|TRBJ1-4|TRBV10-3|-
TGTGCCATCAGTGCTGTTGGAGAAAAACTGTTTTTT
CAISAVGEKLFF
>-|TRBJ1-1|TRBV28|-
TGTGCCAGCAGCCTCCCCCGGGAGAGGAACACTGAAGCTTTCTTT
CASSLPRERNTEAFF
>-|TRBJ2-1|TRBV11-3|-
TGTGCCAGCAGCTTAGGGGTAGCGGCCTCCTACAATGAGCAGTTCTTC
CASSLGVAASYNEQFF
>TRBD1|TRBJ1-4|TRBV19|-
TGTGCCAGTAGTAACCGGGACAGGGGGGTCACTAATGAAAAACTGTTTTTT
CASSNRDRGVTNEKLFF
>TRBD1|TRBJ1-6|TRBV7-3|-
TGTGCCAGCAGCACAGGGGTATCAGGATCACCCCTCCACTTT
CASSTGVSGSPLHF